A single sample gave rise to the 5 T cell receptor beta chains below, sequenced in a study of T-cell reconstitution after alpha-beta-depleted transplantation in children. Unique molecular identifiers were incorporated when the TCRbeta library was constructed. Using its own MiXCR run on the PCR reads, TCRdb lists one record per CDR3 protein. The profile shows more than 200,000 distinct CDR3 sequences, roughly 24% of them singletons. The sequences come from PBMCs, collected before TCRalphabeta/CD19-depleted stem cell transplant. The receptors stem from a girl aged 2 to 9 with Fanconi anemia, due to receive a stem cell transplant.

The chain joins TRBV28 to TRBJ2-3; possible D gene TRBD2, 6 bases. This CDR3 has 12 amino acids. The V end lost 4 bases, the J end lost 4 bases, and 6 bases lay between the germline ends. Germline-derived CDR1 and CDR2 are MDHEN and SYDVKM. This CDR3 reads CASSWGADTQYF. CDR3 in DNA: TGTGCCAGCAGTTGGGGGGCAGATACGCAGTATTTT.

This clonotype was recorded at least ten times. J is TRBJ2-5 and V is TRBV12-3 or TRBV12-4, with 8 bases fitting TRBD2. CDR3 length equals 16 residues. Trimming removed 3 bases from V and 2 bases from J; junction bases left unmatched: 8. DNA of the CDR3: TGTGCCAGCAGTTTTGAGACAGCGGGAGAGCAAGAGACCCAGTACTTC. It is translated as CASSFETAGEQETQYF.

This chain joins TRBV20-1 and TRBJ2-3; 11 bases are shared with TRBD1. V shed 4 bases and J 8 bases; nucleotides not matched to a gene: 8. Germline-derived CDR1 and CDR2 are DFQATT and SNEGSKA (reference sequence). This CDR3 spans 14 amino acids. The CDR3 spells CSANPRTGGLTQYF. The CDR3 region has the DNA TGCAGTGCTAACCCTCGGACAGGGGGCCTTACGCAGTATTTT.

This clonotype was recorded at least ten times. The chain joins TRBV5-1 to TRBJ2-1, with D unclear. Germline CDR1 reads SGHRS; CDR2 reads YFSETQ. Trimming took 0 bases from V and 4 from J, leaving 5 bases between them. The CDR3 runs to 13 residues. CDR3 DNA sequence: TGCGCCAGCAGCTTGGCCTCTTACAATGAGCAGTTCTTC. Translating gives CASSLASYNEQFF.

This clonotype was seen only a few times. Here the CDR3 reads CARRHRAITDTQYF. The CDR3 coding sequence is TGTGCCAGAAGACACAGGGCCATCACAGATACGCAGTATTTT. The V and J genes are TRBV6-1 and TRBJ2-3; TRBD1 might be the D (6 bases). Trimming pared 9 bases from V and 2 bases from J, leaving 15 bases between. The CDR3 has 14 amino acids. The germline CDR1 and CDR2 sequences are MNHNS and SASEGT.